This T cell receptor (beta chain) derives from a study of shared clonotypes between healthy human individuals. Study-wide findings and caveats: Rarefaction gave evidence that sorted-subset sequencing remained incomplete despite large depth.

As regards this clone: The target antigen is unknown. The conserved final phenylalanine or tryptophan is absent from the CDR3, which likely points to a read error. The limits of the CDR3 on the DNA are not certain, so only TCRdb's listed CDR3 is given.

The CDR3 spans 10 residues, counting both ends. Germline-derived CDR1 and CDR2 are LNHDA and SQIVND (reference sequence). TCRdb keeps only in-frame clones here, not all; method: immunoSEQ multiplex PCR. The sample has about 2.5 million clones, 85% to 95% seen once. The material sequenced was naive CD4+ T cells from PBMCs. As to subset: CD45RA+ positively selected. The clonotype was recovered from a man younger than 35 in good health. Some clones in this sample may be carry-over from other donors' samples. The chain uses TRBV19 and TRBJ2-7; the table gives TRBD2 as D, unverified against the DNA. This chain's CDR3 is CASSPAEQPL.